The entry that follows covers one TCR beta chain sequence. Its antigen is undetermined. The data belong to a study of PD-1 blockade in classical Hodgkin lymphoma. Study in general: Every 2 weeks, patients got 3 mg/kg intravenous nivolumab.

The method was immunoSEQ multiplex PCR; TCRdb's version includes in-frame clones alone and lacks a portion of them. The data show some 17,000 clones, approximately 81% seen once. Documented time point: cycle 4 day 1 (C4D1), after more than five weeks of nivolumab. Each patient relapsed following autologous stem cell transplantation, and prior brentuximab vedotin exposure differed. The authors purified CD4+ T cells from thawed PBMCs by magnetic negative selection. The study's findings and limits: Patients who began taking nivolumab under 1 year after ASCT were left out. CD4+ TCR diversity, unlike CD8+, climbed significantly by C4D1.

The receptor was isolated from a human donor with classical Hodgkin lymphoma. The input for sequencing was CD4+ T cells from blood, taken before the fourth cycle of nivolumab.

As DNA, the CDR3 is TGTGCCAGCAGCTTAGGACCGCTCTCGCAGGGGGAGCAGTTCTTC. This gives the protein CASSLGPLSQGEQFF. V and J are TRBV7-9 and TRBJ2-1, with a weak D call TRBD1 (6 bases). V was trimmed by 1 base and J by 10 bases, leaving 17 bases between them. CDR3 length: 15 amino acids. Germline loops: CDR1 SEHNR, CDR2 FQNEAQ (reference sequence). The entire variable domain, with the rest obtained from reference TRBV7-9 and TRBJ2-1, is as follows: DTGVSQNPRHKITKRGQNVTFRCDPISEHNRLYWYRQTLGQGPEFLTYFQNEAQLEKSRLLSDRFSAERPKGSFSTLEIQRTEQGDSAMYLCASSLGPLSQGEQFFGPGTRLTVL.